The clone carrying this TCR beta chain was seen a few times. The antigen is unknown. V lost 2 bases, J lost 5 bases, and 12 bases stayed unmatched. The CDR3 contains 17 residues. Germline values: CDR1 SGHNT, CDR2 YENEEA. TCRdb recomputed calls from the reads with MiXCR, one row per CDR3 protein. This table has about 830,000 distinct CDR3 sequences, 30% to 35% appearing once. This specimen belongs to a study of T cell repertoires in cytomegalovirus infection. The specimen was cultured CD8+ T cells from PBMCs, collected from culture after CMV antigen stimulation. V and J are TRBV11-3 and TRBJ2-1; 7 nucleotides align to TRBD2. The TCR sequence derives from a human donor in good health (CMV status not recorded). Some clones in this sample may be carry-over from other donors' samples. The chain's CDR3 is CASSLKGPGTKNNEQFF. The CDR3 DNA sequence: TGTGCCAGCAGCTTAAAGGGCCCCGGGACTAAAAACAATGAGCAGTTCTTC. Combining the CDR3 with reference TRBV11-3 and TRBJ2-1 gives the whole variable domain EAGVVQSPRYKIIEKKQPVAFWCNPISGHNTLYWYLQNLGQGPELLIRYENEEAVDDSQLPKDRFSAERLKGVDSTLKIQPAELGDSAVYLCASSLKGPGTKNNEQFFGPGTRLTVL.